This entry concerns a single TCR beta chain. Its antigen is as yet unknown. In germline, CDR1 is MNHNS, CDR2 SASEGT. Germline trimming cut 8 bases from V and 4 bases from J; bases unmatched to any gene: 6. The CDR3 has 13 residues. Produced via immunoSEQ multiplex PCR; TCRdb's table is partial and in-frame only. This table has around 66,000 clones, roughly 80% appearing once. This record comes from a study of OX40 agonist ivuxolimab in advanced cancers. Study context: Treatment of patients was with ivuxolimab, an agonistic anti-OX40 (CD134) antibody. Mean age approximately 66 years, range about 23 to 80; 82.7% male.

Whole-study findings and limits: The investigators did not determine what antigen specificity the expanded peripheral T cells had. Clonal expansion was among the lowest in partial responders at 0.1-3.0 mg/kg, especially CD8+.

The sequence derives from an adult with an advanced solid tumor such as melanoma, head and neck, liver or kidney cancer. V and J are TRBV6-1 and TRBJ2-5; 8 bases line up with TRBD1. The specimen comprised CD4+ or CD8+ T cells sorted from blood, sampled in a trial of the OX40 agonist ivuxolimab. CDR3: CASRDRGGETQYF. Here the CDR3 DNA reads TGTGCCAGCCGAGACAGGGGTGGAGAGACCCAGTACTTC.